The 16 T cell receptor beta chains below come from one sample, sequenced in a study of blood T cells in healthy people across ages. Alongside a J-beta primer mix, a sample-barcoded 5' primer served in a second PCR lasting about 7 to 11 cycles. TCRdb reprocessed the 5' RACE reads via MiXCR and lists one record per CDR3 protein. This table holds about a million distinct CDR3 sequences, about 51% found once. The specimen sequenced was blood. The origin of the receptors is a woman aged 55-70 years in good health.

The CDR3 bases are TGTGCCAGCACCCAGGGGTCCACAGATACGCAGTATTTT. Protein product: CASTQGSTDTQYF. The gene calls are TRBV3-1 and TRBJ2-3; TRBD1 might be the D (6 bases). This CDR3 is built from 13 residues. Looked up from germline, CDR1 is LGHDT and CDR2 is YNNKEL (reference sequence). V lost 7 bases, J lost 2 bases, and 10 bases lay in between.

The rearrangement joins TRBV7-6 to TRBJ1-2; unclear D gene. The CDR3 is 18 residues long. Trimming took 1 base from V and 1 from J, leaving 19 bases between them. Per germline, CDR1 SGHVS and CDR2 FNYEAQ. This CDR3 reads CASSLEAVGGDVNYGYTF. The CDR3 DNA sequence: TGTGCCAGCAGCTTAGAGGCAGTGGGCGGCGATGTTAACTATGGCTACACCTTC.

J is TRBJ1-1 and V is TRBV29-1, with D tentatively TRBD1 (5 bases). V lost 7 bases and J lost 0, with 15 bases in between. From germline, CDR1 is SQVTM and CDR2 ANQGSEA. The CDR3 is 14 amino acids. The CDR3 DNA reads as TGCAGCGCCATGATTGGGGGGATGAACACTGAAGCTTTCTTT. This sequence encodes CSAMIGGMNTEAFF.

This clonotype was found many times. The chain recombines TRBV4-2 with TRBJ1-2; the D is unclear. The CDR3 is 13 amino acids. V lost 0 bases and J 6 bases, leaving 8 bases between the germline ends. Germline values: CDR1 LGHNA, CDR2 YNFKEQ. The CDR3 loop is CASSQDTGDGYTF. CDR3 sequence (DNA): TGTGCCAGCAGCCAAGATACCGGGGATGGCTACACCTTC.

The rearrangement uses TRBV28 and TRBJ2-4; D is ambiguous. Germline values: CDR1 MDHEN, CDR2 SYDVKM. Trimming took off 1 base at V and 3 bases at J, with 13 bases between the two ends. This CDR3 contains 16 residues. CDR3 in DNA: TGTGCCAGCAGTTTATCAAACCAGAGATTCAAAAACATTCAGTACTTC. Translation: CASSLSNQRFKNIQYF.

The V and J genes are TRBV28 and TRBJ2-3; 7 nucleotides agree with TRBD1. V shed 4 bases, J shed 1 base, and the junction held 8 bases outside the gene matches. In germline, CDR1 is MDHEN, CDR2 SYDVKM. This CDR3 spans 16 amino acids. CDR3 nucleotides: TGTGCCAGCAGTTCACCCGGGACAGTGGGCACAGATACGCAGTATTTT. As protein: CASSSPGTVGTDTQYF.

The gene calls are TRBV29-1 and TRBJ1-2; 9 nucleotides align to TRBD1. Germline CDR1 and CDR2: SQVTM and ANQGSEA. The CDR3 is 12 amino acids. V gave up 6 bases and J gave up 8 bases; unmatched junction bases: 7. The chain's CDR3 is CSVQGQGYGYTF. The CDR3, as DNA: TGCAGCGTGCAAGGACAGGGGTACGGCTACACCTTC.

CDR3 DNA sequence: TGTGCCAGCAGTCGGGGGACAAGTCTAGCCAAAAACATTCAGTACTTC. Amino acids: CASSRGTSLAKNIQYF. V and J are TRBV6-5 and TRBJ2-4, with D perhaps assigned TRBD1 or TRBD2 (6 bases each). This CDR3 is 16 amino acids long. The V and J ends lost 5 bases and 0 bases respectively, with 14 bases between them. The germline V gene encodes CDR1 MNHEY and CDR2 SVGAGI.

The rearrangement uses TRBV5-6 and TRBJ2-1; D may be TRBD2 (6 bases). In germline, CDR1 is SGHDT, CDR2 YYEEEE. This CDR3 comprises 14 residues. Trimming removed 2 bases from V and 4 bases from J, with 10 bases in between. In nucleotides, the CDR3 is TGTGCCAGCAGCTTCGGCGGGGAATACAATGAGCAGTTCTTC. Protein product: CASSFGGEYNEQFF.

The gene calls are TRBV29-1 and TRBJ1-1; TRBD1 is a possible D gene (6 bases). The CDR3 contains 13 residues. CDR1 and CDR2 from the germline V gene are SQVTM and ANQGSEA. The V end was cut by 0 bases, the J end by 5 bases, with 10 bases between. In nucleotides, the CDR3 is TGCAGCGTTGAAGATCGAGGGGGGACTGAAGCTTTCTTT. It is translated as CSVEDRGGTEAFF.

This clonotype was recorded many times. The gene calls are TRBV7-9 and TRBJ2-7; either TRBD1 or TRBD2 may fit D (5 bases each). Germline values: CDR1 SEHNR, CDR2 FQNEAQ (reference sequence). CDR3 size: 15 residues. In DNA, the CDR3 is TGTGCTTCAGTACCAGGTGGGGGAATCACCTACGAGCAGTACTTC. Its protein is CASVPGGGITYEQYF.

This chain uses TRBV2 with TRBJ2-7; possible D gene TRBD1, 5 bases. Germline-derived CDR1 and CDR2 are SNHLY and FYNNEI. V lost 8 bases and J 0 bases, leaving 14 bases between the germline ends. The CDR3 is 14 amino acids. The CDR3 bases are TGTGCCAGCGCAGGGCAAATCATCTCCTACGAGCAGTACTTC. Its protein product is CASAGQIISYEQYF.

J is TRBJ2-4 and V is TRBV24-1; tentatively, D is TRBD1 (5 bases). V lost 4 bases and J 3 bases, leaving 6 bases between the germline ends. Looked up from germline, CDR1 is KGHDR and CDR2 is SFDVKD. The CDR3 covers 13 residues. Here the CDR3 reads CATSEGLKNIQYF. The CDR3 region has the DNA TGTGCCACCAGTGAGGGGCTCAAAAACATTCAGTACTTC.

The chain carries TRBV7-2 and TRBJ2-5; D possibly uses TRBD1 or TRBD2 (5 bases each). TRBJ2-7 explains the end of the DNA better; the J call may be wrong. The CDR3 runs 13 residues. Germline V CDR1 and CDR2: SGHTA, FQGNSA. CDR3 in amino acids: CASTKGPNYEQYF. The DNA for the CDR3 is TGTGCCAGCACCAAGGGACCCAACTACGAGCAGTACTTC.

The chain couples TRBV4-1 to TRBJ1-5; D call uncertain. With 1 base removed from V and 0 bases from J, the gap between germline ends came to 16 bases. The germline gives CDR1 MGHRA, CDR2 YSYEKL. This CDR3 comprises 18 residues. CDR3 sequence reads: CASSQVVVVRYSNQPQHF. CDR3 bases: TGCGCCAGCAGCCAAGTGGTAGTCGTGCGATATAGCAATCAGCCCCAGCATTTT.

Here the CDR3 reads CASSHPPEQETQYF. The DNA for the CDR3 is TGTGCCAGCAGCCACCCGCCCGAGCAAGAGACCCAGTACTTC. This sequence joins TRBV6-5 and TRBJ2-5; no clear D. The CDR3 contains 14 residues. Germline loops: CDR1 MNHEY, CDR2 SVGAGI. The germline V and J ends were trimmed by 6 bases and 2 bases, with 13 bases remaining between them.